This T cell receptor beta chain stems from a study of cytomegalovirus exposure and HLA in healthy donors. On the study more broadly: The same platform used for the roughly 610 first-cohort repertoires was also used for the 100 to 150 validation repertoires, as a later analysis reported.

Profiling relied on immunoSEQ multiplex PCR, and the TCRdb table lists in-frame clones only, not all of them. The sample yields around 71,000 clones, approximately 94% seen once. The CDR3 has 15 residues. CDR1 and CDR2 from the germline V gene are MNHNS and SASEGT. V lost 2 bases, J lost 4 bases, and 12 bases lay in between. Study results and caveats: One later analysis, an examination of the 100 to 150 validation repertoires, found that first-cohort TCR clusters tended to co-occur in them.

A single count supports this clone. Its specificity is unknown. The source of this sequence is a man aged 18 to 30 in good health and CMV-seropositive. Source material: PBMCs. The chain employs TRBV6-1 and TRBJ2-1; weak D call: TRBD1 (5 bases). The CDR3 loop reads CASSEQGGNYNEQFF. CDR3 DNA: TGTGCCAGCAGTGAACAGGGTGGAAATTACAATGAGCAGTTCTTC.